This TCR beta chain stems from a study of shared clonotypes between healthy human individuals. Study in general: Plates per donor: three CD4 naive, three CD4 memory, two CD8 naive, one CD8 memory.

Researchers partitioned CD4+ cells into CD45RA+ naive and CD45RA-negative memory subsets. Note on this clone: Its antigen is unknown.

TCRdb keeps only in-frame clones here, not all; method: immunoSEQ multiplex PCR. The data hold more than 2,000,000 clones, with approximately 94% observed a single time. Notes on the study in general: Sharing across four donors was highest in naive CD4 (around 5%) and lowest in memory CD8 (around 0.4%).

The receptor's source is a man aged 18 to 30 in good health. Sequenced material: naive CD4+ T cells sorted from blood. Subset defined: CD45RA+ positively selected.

The CDR3 loop is CASTDGVEAFF. The CDR3 nucleotides are TGTGCCAGCACCGACGGAGTTGAAGCTTTCTTT. The J gene is TRBJ1-1, the V gene TRBV6-5; D ambiguous. Germline V gives CDR1 MNHEY, CDR2 SVGAGI. The CDR3 totals 11 residues. Deletions cut 7 bases from V and 7 bases from J, with 10 bases between.